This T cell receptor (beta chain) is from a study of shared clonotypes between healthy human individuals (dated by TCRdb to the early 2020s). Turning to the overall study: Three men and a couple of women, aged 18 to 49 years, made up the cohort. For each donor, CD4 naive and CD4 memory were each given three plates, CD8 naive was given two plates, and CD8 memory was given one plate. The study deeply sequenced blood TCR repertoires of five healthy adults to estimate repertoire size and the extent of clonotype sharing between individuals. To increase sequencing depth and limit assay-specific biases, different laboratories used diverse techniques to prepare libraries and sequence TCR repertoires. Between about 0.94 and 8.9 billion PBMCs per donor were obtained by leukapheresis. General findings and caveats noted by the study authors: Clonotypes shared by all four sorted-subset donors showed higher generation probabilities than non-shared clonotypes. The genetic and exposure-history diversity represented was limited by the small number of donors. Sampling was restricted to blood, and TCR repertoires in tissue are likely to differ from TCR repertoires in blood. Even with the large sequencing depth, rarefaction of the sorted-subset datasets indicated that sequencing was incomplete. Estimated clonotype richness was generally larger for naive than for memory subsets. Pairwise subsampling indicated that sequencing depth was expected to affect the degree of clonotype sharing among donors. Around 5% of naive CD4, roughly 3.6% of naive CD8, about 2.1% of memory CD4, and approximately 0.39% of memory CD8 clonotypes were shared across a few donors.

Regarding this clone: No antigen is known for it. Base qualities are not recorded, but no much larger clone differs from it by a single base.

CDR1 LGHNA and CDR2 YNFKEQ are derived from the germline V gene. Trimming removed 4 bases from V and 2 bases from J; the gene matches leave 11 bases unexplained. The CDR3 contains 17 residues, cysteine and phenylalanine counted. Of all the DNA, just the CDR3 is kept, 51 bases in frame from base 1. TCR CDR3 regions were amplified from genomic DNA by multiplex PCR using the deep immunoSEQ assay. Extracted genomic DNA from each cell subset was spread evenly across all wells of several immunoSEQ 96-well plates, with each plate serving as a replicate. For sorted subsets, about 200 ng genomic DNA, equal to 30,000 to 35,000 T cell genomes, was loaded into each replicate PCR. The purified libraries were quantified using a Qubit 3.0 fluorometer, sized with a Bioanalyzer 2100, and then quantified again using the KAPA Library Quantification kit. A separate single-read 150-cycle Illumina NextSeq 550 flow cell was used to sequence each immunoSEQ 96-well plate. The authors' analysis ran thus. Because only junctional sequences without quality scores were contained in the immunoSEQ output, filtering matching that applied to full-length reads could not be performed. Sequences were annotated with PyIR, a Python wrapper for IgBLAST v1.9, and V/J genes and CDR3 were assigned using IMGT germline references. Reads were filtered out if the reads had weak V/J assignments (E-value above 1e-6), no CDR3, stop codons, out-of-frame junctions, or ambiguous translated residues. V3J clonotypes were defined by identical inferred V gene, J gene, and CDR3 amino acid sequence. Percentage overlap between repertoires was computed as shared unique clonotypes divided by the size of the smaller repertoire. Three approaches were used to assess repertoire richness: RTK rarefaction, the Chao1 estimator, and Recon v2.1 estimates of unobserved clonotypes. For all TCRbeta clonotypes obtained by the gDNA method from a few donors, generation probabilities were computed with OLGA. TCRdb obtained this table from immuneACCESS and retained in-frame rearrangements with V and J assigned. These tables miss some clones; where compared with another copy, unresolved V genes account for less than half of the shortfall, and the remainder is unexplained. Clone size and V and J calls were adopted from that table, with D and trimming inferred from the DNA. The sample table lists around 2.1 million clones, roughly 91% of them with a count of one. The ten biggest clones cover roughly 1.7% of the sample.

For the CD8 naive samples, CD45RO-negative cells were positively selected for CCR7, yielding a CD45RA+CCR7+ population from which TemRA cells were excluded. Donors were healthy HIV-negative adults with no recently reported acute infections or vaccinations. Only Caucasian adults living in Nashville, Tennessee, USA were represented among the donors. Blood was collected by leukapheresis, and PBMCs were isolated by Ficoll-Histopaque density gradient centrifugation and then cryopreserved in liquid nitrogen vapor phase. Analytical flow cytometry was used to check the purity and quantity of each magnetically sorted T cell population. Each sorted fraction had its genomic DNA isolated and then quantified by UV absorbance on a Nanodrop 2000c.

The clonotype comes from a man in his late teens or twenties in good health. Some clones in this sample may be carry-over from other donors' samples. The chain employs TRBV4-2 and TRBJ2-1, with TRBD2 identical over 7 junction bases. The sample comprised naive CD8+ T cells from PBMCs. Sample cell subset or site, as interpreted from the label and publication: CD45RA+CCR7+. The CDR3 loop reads CASSPKSAGAAYNEQFF. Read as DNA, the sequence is TGTGCCAGCAGCCCCAAGTCCGCGGGAGCCGCCTACAATGAGCAGTTCTTC.